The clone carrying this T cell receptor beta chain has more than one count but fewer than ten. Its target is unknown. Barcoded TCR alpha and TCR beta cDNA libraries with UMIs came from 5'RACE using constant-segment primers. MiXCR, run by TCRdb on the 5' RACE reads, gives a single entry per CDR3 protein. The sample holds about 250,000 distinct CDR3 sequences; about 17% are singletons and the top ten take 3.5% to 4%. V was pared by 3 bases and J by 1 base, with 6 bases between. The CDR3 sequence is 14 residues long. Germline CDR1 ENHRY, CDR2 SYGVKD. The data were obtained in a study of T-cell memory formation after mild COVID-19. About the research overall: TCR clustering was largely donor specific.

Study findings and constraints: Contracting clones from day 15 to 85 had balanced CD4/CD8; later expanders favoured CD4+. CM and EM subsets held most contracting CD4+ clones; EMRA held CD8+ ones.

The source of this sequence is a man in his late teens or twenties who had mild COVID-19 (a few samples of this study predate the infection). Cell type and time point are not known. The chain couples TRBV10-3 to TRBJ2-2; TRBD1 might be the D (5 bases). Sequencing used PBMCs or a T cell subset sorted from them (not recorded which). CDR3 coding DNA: TGTGCCATCAGTGACAGGGAGAACACCGGGGAGCTGTTTTTT. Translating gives CAISDRENTGELFF.